Below, 18 T cell receptor beta chains from the same sample are listed, as sequenced in a study of blood T cell repertoires in COVID-19. TCRdb's table, derived via immunoSEQ multiplex PCR, lists solely in-frame clones and lacks some. The repertoire includes around 200,000 clones, approximately 89% of them detected once, and roughly 2.4% sits in the top ten. Input material: PBMCs or T cells enriched from blood (not recorded which). The receptors shown here come from a middle-aged woman with acute COVID-19.

The chain carries TRBV9 and TRBJ2-3; TRBD2 is a possible D gene (6 bases). The CDR3 is 15 amino acids. Per germline, CDR1 SGDLS and CDR2 YYNGEE. Trimming shortened V by 0 bases and J by 4 bases, and 12 bases separated the two germline ends. The CDR3 spells CASSVGRLGPDTQYF. The CDR3 DNA reads as TGTGCCAGCAGCGTAGGCCGACTAGGGCCAGATACGCAGTATTTT.

This clone was recorded a few times. The DNA for the CDR3 is TGTGCCAGCAGTGAATTGGGAGGGGACACTGAAGCTTTCTTT. This gives the protein CASSELGGDTEAFF. The rearrangement links TRBV6-1 to TRBJ1-1, with D perhaps TRBD1 (5 bases). The CDR3 loop spans 14 amino acids. From germline, CDR1 is MNHNS and CDR2 SASEGT. V lost 2 bases and J 3 bases, leaving 10 bases between the germline ends.

The V and J genes are TRBV5-6 and TRBJ1-4; the D is unclear. Germline V gene data show CDR1 as SGHDT and CDR2 as YYEEEE. The ends were cut back, 1 base at V and 7 bases at J, with 20 bases in the middle. This CDR3 is built from 17 residues. CDR3 DNA sequence: TGTGCCAGCAGCTTGTATCAGTCCGGGGTTTGGGTTGAAAAACTGTTTTTT. This translates into CASSLYQSGVWVEKLFF.

The chain combines TRBV5-6 with TRBJ1-1; D remains unclear. Germline V gene lookup returns CDR1 SGHDT and CDR2 YYEEEE. There are 16 residues in the CDR3. V dropped 0 bases and J dropped 0 bases, with 12 bases sitting between them. CDR3 DNA sequence: TGTGCCAGCAGCTTGGCGGGGAAGACCATGAACACTGAAGCTTTCTTT. Its translation is CASSLAGKTMNTEAFF.

The chain joins TRBV5-1 to TRBJ2-7; possible D gene TRBD1, 5 bases. The ends were cut back, 0 bases at V and 2 bases at J, with 12 bases in the middle. Germline lookup yields CDR1 SGHRS and CDR2 YFSETQ. This CDR3 comprises 15 residues. The CDR3 nucleotides read TGCGCCAGCAGCTTGGCCGTGTTAGGGGCCTACGAGCAGTACTTC. Protein: CASSLAVLGAYEQYF.

This chain links TRBV27 with TRBJ1-2, with 8 bases identical to TRBD1. This CDR3 region has 17 residues. V lost 0 bases and J lost 5; bases outside the gene matches: 11. Germline lookup yields CDR1 MNHEY and CDR2 SMNVEV (reference sequence). Here the CDR3 DNA reads TGTGCCAGCAGTTTATCGCTTTGGGCAGGGGGCATTTATGGCTACACCTTC. Its translation is CASSLSLWAGGIYGYTF.

In this sample, this clone turned up once. This sequence joins TRBV6-2 or TRBV6-3 and TRBJ1-2; D not certain. The V and J ends lost 6 bases and 4 bases respectively, with 6 bases between them. Germline V gene lookup returns CDR1 MNHEY and CDR2 SVGEGT. The length of the CDR3 is 11 residues. CDR3 sequence reads: CASSRSYGYTF. The CDR3 DNA sequence: TGTGCCAGCAGCCGGAGCTATGGCTACACCTTC.

The chain joins TRBV7-8 to TRBJ1-1; a weak D match, TRBD1 (5 bases). The CDR3 totals 16 residues. Trimming removed 1 base at V and 3 bases at J, with 15 bases between. Germline V gene data show CDR1 as SGHVS and CDR2 as FQNEAQ. The CDR3 reads CASSLGGVGDDTEAFF. The DNA of the CDR3 is TGTGCCAGCAGCTTAGGCGGGGTGGGGGACGACACTGAAGCTTTCTTT. Supplemented by reference TRBV7-8 and TRBJ1-1, the full variable domain reads GAGVSQSPRYKVAKRGQDVALRCDPISGHVSLFWYQQALGQGPEFLTYFQNEAQLDKSGLPSDRFFAERPEGSVSTLKIQRTQQEDSAVYLCASSLGGVGDDTEAFFGQGTRLTVV.

The rearrangement uses TRBV7-9 and TRBJ2-1; maybe TRBD1 (6 bases). The germline V and J ends were trimmed by 5 bases and 4 bases, with 18 bases remaining between them. CDR1 is SEHNR and CDR2 is FQNEAQ in the germline V gene (reference sequence). CDR3 length equals 16 residues. The CDR3 DNA sequence: TGTGCCAGCAGCATCACCACAGGGCCCTTATACAATGAGCAGTTCTTC. It specifies CASSITTGPLYNEQFF.

The chain recombines TRBV5-4 with TRBJ2-5; 8 bases align to TRBD2. Germline-derived CDR1 and CDR2 are SGHNT and YYREEE (reference sequence). Trimming cost V 0 bases and J 2 bases; bases outside gene matches: 6. The CDR3 consists of 16 residues. In DNA form, the CDR3 reads TGTGCCAGCAGCTTGGATTATGGCGGGGGGCAAGAGACCCAGTACTTC. Encoded protein: CASSLDYGGGQETQYF.

This chain links TRBV6-5 with TRBJ1-5; D is perhaps TRBD1 (5 bases). V was trimmed by 5 bases and J by 2 bases, leaving 13 bases between them. Germline V lookup: CDR1 MNHEY, CDR2 SVGAGI. The CDR3 loop spans 15 amino acids. CDR3 nucleotide sequence: TGTGCCAGCAGTAAACAGGTGTCTGGCAATCAGCCCCAGCATTTT. Translated: CASSKQVSGNQPQHF.

The gene calls are TRBV11-2 and TRBJ1-1, with TRBD1 matching 10 bases. Germline V gene sequence: CDR1 SGHAT, CDR2 FQNNGV. The CDR3 is 15 residues long. Trimming at V came to 2 bases and at J to 6 bases, leaving 6 bases not matched to a gene. CDR3 DNA: TGTGCCAGCAGCTTAAGCGGACAGGGGGGGGCTGAAGCTTTCTTT. Protein: CASSLSGQGGAEAFF.

The chain carries TRBV15 and TRBJ1-4; D unclear. V lost 1 base, J lost 0 bases, and 9 bases lay in between. The CDR3 consists of 16 residues. Germline values: CDR1 LNHNV, CDR2 YYDKDF (reference sequence). The CDR3 sequence: CATSRGPEPTNEKLFF. The CDR3 DNA reads as TGTGCCACCAGCAGAGGCCCGGAGCCAACTAATGAAAAACTGTTTTTT.

The chain carries TRBV18 and TRBJ1-6, with D hard to call. The germline gives CDR1 KGHSH, CDR2 LQKENI. Between the trimmed V and J ends, which lost 3 bases and 5 bases, there was a span of 11 bases. The CDR3 is 15 residues long. CDR3: CASSPLGSNNSPLHF. The CDR3 nucleotides read TGTGCCAGCTCACCCCTCGGGAGTAATAATTCACCCCTCCACTTT.

The CDR3: CASSPRDTDNEQFF. The CDR3, as DNA: TGTGCCAGCTCACCACGGGACACCGACAATGAGCAGTTCTTC. J is TRBJ2-1 and V is TRBV18; tentatively, D is TRBD1 (6 bases). This CDR3 has 14 amino acids. Germline CDR1 reads KGHSH; CDR2 reads LQKENI. The V end lost 1 base, the J end lost 5 bases, and 9 bases lay between the germline ends.

The J gene is TRBJ2-1, the V gene TRBV4-3; TRBD2 matches at 9 bases. Trimming cost V 0 bases and J 7 bases; bases outside gene matches: 4. The CDR3 extends over 15 amino acids. CDR1 LGHNA and CDR2 YSLEER come from the germline V gene. This CDR3 is CASSQDWREGNEQFF. CDR3 in DNA: TGCGCCAGCAGCCAAGATTGGCGGGAGGGTAATGAGCAGTTCTTC.

CDR3 sequence: CASSFLNRRFSNQPQHF. The CDR3 region has the DNA TGTGCCAGCAGTTTTCTGAACAGACGGTTTAGCAATCAGCCCCAGCATTTT. This chain joins TRBV27 and TRBJ1-5; D not certain. The germline V and J ends were trimmed by 3 bases and 0 bases, with 15 bases remaining between them. Germline-derived CDR1 and CDR2 are MNHEY and SMNVEV (reference sequence). CDR3 size: 17 residues.

This clone was seen only once. This chain connects TRBV12-3 or TRBV12-4 to TRBJ2-7, with a tentative D call TRBD2 (5 bases). The CDR3 extends over 12 amino acids. The V end lost 7 bases, the J end lost 6 bases, and 13 bases lay between the germline ends. CDR3 loop: CASTPGVGEQYF. DNA of the CDR3: TGTGCCAGCACCCCCGGGGTTGGCGAGCAGTACTTC.